The sequence of this T cell receptor (beta chain) was determined in a study of blood T cell repertoires in COVID-19. Across the whole study: The United States, Italy and Spain supplied acute and convalescent COVID-19 samples. PBMCs, B-cell-depleted T cells, or T cells were the source of the cDNA or gDNA that made up the material.

The CDR3 runs 14 residues. The V and J ends lost 5 bases and 2 bases respectively, with 13 bases between them. The germline CDR1 and CDR2 sequences are MDHEN and SYDVKM. Original processing notes: Amplification with reference gene primers provided the estimates of nucleated cell counts. Some clones are missing from TCRdb's copy, which holds only in-frame ones; the method was immunoSEQ multiplex PCR. The V and J calls and clone size come from that table; D and trimming were worked out from the DNA. The sample records around 60,000 clones, 86% being singletons. Sequencing used peripheral blood. This chain links TRBV28 with TRBJ2-7; a possible D gene is TRBD1 (6 bases). The clonotype originates from a woman of 80 years or more with acute or convalescent COVID-19. The CDR3 spells CASSGDRLPYEQYF. CDR3 DNA sequence: TGTGCCAGCAGTGGAGACAGGCTACCCTACGAGCAGTACTTC.